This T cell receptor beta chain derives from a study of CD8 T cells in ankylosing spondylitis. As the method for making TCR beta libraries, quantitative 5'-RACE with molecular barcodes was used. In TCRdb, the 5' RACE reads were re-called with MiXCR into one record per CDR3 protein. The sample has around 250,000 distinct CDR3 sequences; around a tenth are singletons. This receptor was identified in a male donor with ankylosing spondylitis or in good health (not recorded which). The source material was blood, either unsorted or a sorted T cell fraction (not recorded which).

CDR3 DNA: TGCGCCAGCAGCCAACAAGACGGTCTTTCTAACTATGGCTACACCTTC. Translating it yields CASSQQDGLSNYGYTF. The rearrangement joins TRBV4-1 to TRBJ1-2, with D uncertain. Germline CDR1 reads MGHRA; CDR2 reads YSYEKL. The CDR3 contains 16 residues. V shed 2 bases and J shed 0 bases, with 13 bases lying between them.